Shown below are 8 T cell receptor beta chains from a single sample sequenced in a study of identical twins. TCRdb reprocessed the 5' RACE reads with MiXCR, giving one entry per CDR3 protein. The sample has about 250,000 distinct CDR3 sequences, about 8.9% seen once. This sample also belongs to another study, concerning yellow fever vaccine responses in identical twins.

The sequenced sample was CD8+ T cells sorted from blood. Receptors originate from a woman in her late teens or twenties in good health.

This clonotype was counted a few times. V usage is TRBV28 and J usage is TRBJ2-7; TRBD2 might be the D (5 bases). Per the germline V gene, CDR1 is MDHEN and CDR2 is SYDVKM. V dropped 8 bases and J dropped 0 bases, with 17 bases sitting between them. CDR3 length: 15 residues. The DNA of the CDR3 is TGTGCCAGCCGGGATGTGGGCGGAAACTCCTACGAGCAGTACTTC. Protein sequence: CASRDVGGNSYEQYF.

The rearrangement uses TRBV5-6 and TRBJ2-5, with D possibly being TRBD2 (6 bases). This CDR3 region has 14 residues. Germline CDR1 SGHDT, CDR2 YYEEEE. V lost 0 bases and J lost 5, with 11 bases in between. The CDR3 nucleotides read TGTGCCAGCAGCTTGGGACTAGAAGAGGAGACCCAGTACTTC. Protein sequence: CASSLGLEEETQYF.

This clonotype was counted only a few times. The rearrangement joins TRBV20-1 to TRBJ2-1; perhaps TRBD1 as D (6 bases). Germline CDR1 reads DFQATT; CDR2 reads SNEGSKA (reference sequence). V was shortened by 2 bases and J by 9 bases, with 8 bases between the two germline ends. CDR3 length: 11 amino acids. The CDR3 DNA sequence: TGCAGTGCTAGACAGGGGTTTGAGCAGTTCTTC. Translated: CSARQGFEQFF.

This clonotype appeared many times. J is TRBJ2-1 and V is TRBV12-3 or TRBV12-4; D gene uncertain. V was shortened by 7 bases and J by 2 bases, with 15 bases between the two germline ends. There are 15 residues in the CDR3. CDR3 residues: CASKPHGQPYNEQFF. The CDR3 bases are TGTGCCAGCAAACCACATGGGCAGCCCTACAATGAGCAGTTCTTC.

The rearrangement links TRBV7-2 to TRBJ1-4, with 12 bases matching TRBD1. V shed 5 bases, J shed 3 bases, and the junction held 7 bases outside the gene matches. Germline V gene sequence: CDR1 SGHTA, CDR2 FQGNSA. The CDR3 is 17 residues long. The CDR3 sequence is CASSGGDRGPSNEKLFF. CDR3 DNA: TGTGCCAGCAGCGGCGGGGACAGGGGGCCATCTAATGAAAAACTGTTTTTT.

This clonotype was counted ten times or more. The genes are TRBV7-2 and TRBJ2-5, with 11 bases lining up with TRBD2. CDR1 is SGHTA and CDR2 is FQGNSA in the germline V gene. The CDR3 contains 17 residues. V gave up 1 base and J gave up 1 base; unmatched junction bases: 5. CDR3: CASSLGLAGYTQETQYF. The CDR3 nucleotides read TGTGCCAGCAGCTTAGGACTAGCGGGGTACACCCAAGAGACCCAGTACTTC.

This clonotype was observed at least ten times. The chain couples TRBV4-3 to TRBJ2-3; D possibly corresponds to TRBD2 (5 bases). CDR3 length: 18 amino acids. Trimming took 0 bases from V and 2 from J, leaving 18 bases between them. Germline lookup yields CDR1 LGHNA and CDR2 YSLEER. The CDR3 nucleotides are TGCGCCAGCAGCCAAGATGAGGTCGGACTCGGAGACACAGATACGCAGTATTTT. This codes for CASSQDEVGLGDTDTQYF.

This clonotype was counted a few times. V usage is TRBV13 and J usage is TRBJ2-5; D is perhaps TRBD2 (5 bases). Trimming stripped 3 bases from V and 1 base from J, with 12 bases between. From germline, CDR1 is PRHDT and CDR2 FYEKMQ (reference sequence). The CDR3 extends over 15 amino acids. Here the CDR3 DNA reads TGTGCCAGCAGCTTCGGGATGTCGGCCCAAGAGACCCAGTACTTC. It encodes CASSFGMSAQETQYF.